This T cell receptor (beta chain) was sequenced for a study of PD-1 blockade in classical Hodgkin lymphoma. Each patient relapsed following autologous stem cell transplantation, and prior brentuximab vedotin exposure differed. Purification of CD4+ T cells from thawed PBMCs was achieved by magnetic negative selection. CDR1 SGHRS and CDR2 YFSETQ come from the germline V gene. The CDR3 consists of 16 residues. Trimming took off 1 base at V and 0 bases at J, with 10 bases between the two ends. Data came from immunoSEQ multiplex PCR; TCRdb stores just in-frame clones and leaves some out. Here the sample spans roughly 7,600 clones, roughly three quarters being singletons.

The TCR was taken from a human donor with classical Hodgkin lymphoma. The gene calls are TRBV5-1 and TRBJ1-4; D might be TRBD1 (5 bases). Here the sequenced sample was CD4+ T cells from blood, taken at baseline. The CDR3 loop reads CASSLTGTSTNEKLFF. CDR3 DNA: TGCGCCAGCAGCTTGACGGGGACCTCAACTAATGAAAAACTGTTTTTT.